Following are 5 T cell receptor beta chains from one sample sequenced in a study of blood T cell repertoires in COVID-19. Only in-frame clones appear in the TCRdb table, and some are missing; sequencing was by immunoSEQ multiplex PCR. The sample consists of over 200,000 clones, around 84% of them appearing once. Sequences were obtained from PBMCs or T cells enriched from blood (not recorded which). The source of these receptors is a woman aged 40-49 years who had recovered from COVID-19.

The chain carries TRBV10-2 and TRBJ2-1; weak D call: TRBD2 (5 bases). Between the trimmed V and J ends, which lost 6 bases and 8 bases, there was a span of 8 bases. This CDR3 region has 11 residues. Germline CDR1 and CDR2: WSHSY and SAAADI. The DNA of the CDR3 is TGCGCCAGCAGCGGGGTGGATGAGCAGTTCTTC. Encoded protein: CASSGVDEQFF.

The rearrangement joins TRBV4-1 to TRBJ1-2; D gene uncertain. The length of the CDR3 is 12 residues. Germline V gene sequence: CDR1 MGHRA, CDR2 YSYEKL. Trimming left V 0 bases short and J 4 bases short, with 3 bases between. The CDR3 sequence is CASSQDGYGYTF. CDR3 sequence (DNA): TGCGCCAGCAGCCAAGACGGCTATGGCTACACCTTC.

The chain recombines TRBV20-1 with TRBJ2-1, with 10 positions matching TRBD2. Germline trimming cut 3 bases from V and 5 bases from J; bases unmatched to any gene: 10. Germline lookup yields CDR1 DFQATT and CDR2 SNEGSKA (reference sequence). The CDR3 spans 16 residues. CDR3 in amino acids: CSASKGVLAGNNEQFF. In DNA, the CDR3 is TGCAGTGCTAGTAAGGGGGTACTAGCGGGAAACAATGAGCAGTTCTTC.

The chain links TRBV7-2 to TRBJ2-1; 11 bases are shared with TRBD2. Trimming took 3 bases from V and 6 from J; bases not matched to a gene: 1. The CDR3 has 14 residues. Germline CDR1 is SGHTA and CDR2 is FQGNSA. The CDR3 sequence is CASSFTSGSNEQFF. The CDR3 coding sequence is TGTGCCAGCAGCTTTACTAGCGGGAGCAATGAGCAGTTCTTC.

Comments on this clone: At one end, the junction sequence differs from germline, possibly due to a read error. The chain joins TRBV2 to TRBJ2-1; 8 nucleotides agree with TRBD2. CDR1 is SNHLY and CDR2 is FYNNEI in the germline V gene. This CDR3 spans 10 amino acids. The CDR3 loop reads CASQPGLVVF. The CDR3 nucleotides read TGTGCCAGTCAGCCGGGACTAGTTGTCTTC.